This TCR beta chain was identified in a study of human T cells and chemical hapten exposure. This clonotype appeared many times. TCRdb ran MiXCR on the RACE reads and lists one entry per CDR3 protein. The data contain 60,000 to 70,000 distinct CDR3 sequences, approximately 11% of them singletons. This sample's time point: pre-sensitization, week 0. Treatment of the sample: therapeutic diphenylcyclopropenone sensitization with weekly scalp DPC. The germline V gene encodes CDR1 GTSNPN and CDR2 SVGIG (reference sequence). V was clipped by 3 bases and J by 9 bases, with 18 bases between them. The CDR3 sequence is 15 residues long.

The source material was whole blood, sampled in connection with sensitization to the hapten diphenylcyclopropenone (DPC). This chain joins TRBV30 and TRBJ1-6; tentatively, D is TRBD1 (5 bases). This sequence was found in a woman aged 45-59 years with alopecia areata. Some clones in this sample may be carry-over from other donors' samples. For the CDR3, the DNA is TGTGCCTGGAGCCTGAGAGGGACTTTTGCTTCACCCCTCCACTTT. Residues: CAWSLRGTFASPLHF.